These T cell receptor beta chains were read from a single sample in a study of blood T cell repertoires in COVID-19. Here immunoSEQ multiplex PCR was the method, and the copy in TCRdb shows in-frame clones only, minus some. There are tens of thousands of clones in the sample; roughly 80% occur only once, and 6.9% lies in the top ten. Specimen: peripheral blood. Receptors were obtained from a man aged 25 to 40 with COVID-19, enrolled during active disease. Each CDR3 is given with its conserved first and last residue. A D gene is named only where the DNA matches it firmly.

>TRBJ2-7|.|16|TRBV3-1/TRBV3-2
TGTGCCAGCAGCCACCGACTAGTTTCGGGATCCTACGAGCAGTACTTC
CASSHRLVSGSYEQYF
>TRBJ2-7|TRBD2|15|TRBV3-1/TRBV3-2
TGTGCCAGCAGCCAAGACCCTAGCGGGAGGTACGAGCAGTACTTC
CASSQDPSGRYEQYF
>TRBJ2-7|TRBD2|13|TRBV6-2/TRBV6-3
TGTGCCAGCAGCTTACGGGAGGTATACGAGCAGTACTTC
CASSLREVYEQYF
>TRBJ2-5|TRBD1|15|TRBV15
TGTGCCACCAGCAACCCGGACAGGTCTCAAGAGACCCAGTACTTC
CATSNPDRSQETQYF
>TRBJ2-7|TRBD2|15|TRBV11-2
TGTGCCAGCAGCTTATCTCCCGGGACTAGGAACGAGCAGTACTTC
CASSLSPGTRNEQYF
>TRBJ1-1|.|13|TRBV29-1
TGCAGCGCCGACGGGAGATCGAACACTGAAGCTTTCTTT
CSADGRSNTEAFF
>TRBJ2-4|.|15|TRBV5-1
TGCGCCAGCAGCTTGAACGGCAGGGTGGAGAGCATTCAGTACTTC
CASSLNGRVESIQYF
>TRBJ2-5|TRBD1|17|TRBV7-8
TGTGCCAGCAGCTTAAGTTTGGCGGGGACAGGGCAAGAGACCCAGTACTTC
CASSLSLAGTGQETQYF
>TRBJ2-7|.|13|TRBV11-2
TGTGCCAGCAGCTCGGAGAGGGAATACGAGCAGTACTTC
CASSSEREYEQYF
>TRBJ1-5|.|15|TRBV6-6
TGTGCCAGCAGCCAGGGACAACTTAGCAATCAGCCCCAGCATTTT
CASSQGQLSNQPQHF
>TRBJ2-5|TRBD1|14|TRBV14
TGTGCCAGCAGCTACAACAGGGGAGAAGAGACCCAGTACTTC
CASSYNRGEETQYF